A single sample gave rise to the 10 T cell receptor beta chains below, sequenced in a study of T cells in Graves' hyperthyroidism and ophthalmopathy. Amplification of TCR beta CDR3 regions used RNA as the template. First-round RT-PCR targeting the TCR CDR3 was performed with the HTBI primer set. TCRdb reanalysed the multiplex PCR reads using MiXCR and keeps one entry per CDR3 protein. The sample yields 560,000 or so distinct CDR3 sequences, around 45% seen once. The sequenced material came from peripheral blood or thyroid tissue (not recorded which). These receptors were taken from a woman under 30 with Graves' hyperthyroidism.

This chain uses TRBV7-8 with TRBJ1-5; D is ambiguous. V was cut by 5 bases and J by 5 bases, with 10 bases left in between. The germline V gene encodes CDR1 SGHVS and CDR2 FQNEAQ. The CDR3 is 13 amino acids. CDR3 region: CASSTNRDQPQHF. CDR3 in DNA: TGTGCCAGCAGCACAAACCGGGATCAGCCCCAGCATTTT.

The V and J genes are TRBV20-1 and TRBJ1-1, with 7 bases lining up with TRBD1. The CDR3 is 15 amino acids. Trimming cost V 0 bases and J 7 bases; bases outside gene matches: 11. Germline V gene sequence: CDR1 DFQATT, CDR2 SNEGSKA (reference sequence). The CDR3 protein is CSARDYRQGAGEAFF. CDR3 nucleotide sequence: TGCAGTGCTAGAGATTATAGACAGGGAGCGGGTGAAGCTTTCTTT.

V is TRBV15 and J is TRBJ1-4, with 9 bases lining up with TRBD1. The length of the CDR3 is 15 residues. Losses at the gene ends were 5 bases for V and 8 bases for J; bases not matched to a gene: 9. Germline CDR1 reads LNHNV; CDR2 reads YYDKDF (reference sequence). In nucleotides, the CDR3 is TGTGCCACCAGCCCCTCAGGGACAGGGAACGAAAAACTGTTTTTT. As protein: CATSPSGTGNEKLFF. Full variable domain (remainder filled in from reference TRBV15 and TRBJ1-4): DAMVIQNPRYQVTQFGKPVTLSCSQTLNHNVMYWYQQKSSQAPKLLFHYYDKDFNNEADTPDNFQSRRPNTSFCFLDIRSPGLGDTAMYLCATSPSGTGNEKLFFGSGTQLSVL.

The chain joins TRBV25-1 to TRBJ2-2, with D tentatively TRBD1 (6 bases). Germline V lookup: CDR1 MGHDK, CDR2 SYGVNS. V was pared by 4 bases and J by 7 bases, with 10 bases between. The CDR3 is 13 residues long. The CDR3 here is CASSANRVGELFF. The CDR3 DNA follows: TGTGCCAGCAGTGCCAACAGGGTCGGGGAGCTGTTTTTT.

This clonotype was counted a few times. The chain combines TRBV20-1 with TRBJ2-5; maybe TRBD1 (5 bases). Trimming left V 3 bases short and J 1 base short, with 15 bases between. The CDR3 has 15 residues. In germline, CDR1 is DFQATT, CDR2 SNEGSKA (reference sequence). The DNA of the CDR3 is TGCAGTGCTAGTCCGACAGCTCTGTTCCAAGAGACCCAGTACTTC. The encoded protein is CSASPTALFQETQYF.

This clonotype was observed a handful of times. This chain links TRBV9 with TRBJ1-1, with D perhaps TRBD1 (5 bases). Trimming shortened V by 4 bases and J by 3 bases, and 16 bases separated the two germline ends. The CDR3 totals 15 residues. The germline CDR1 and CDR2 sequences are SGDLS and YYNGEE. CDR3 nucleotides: TGTGCCAGCAGCACCGCCCGGGGGGGGGACACTGAAGCTTTCTTT. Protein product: CASSTARGGDTEAFF.

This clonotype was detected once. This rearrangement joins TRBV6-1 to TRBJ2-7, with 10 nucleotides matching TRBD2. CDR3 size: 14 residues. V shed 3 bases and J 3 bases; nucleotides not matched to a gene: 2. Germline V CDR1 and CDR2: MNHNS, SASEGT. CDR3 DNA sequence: TGTGCCAGCAGTGATCTAGCGGGAGTCTACGAGCAGTACTTC. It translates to CASSDLAGVYEQYF.

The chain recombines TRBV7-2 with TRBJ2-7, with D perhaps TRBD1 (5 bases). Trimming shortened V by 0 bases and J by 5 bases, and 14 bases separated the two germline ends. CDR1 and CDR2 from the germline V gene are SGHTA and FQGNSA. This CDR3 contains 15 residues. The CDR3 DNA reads TGTGCCAGCAGCTTAGCCCGCCAGGGTTGGGACGAGCAGTACTTC. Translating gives CASSLARQGWDEQYF.

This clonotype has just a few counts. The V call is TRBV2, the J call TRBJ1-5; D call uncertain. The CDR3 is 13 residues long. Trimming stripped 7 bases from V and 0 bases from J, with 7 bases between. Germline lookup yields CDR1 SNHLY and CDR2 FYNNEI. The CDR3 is CASKDSSNQPQHF. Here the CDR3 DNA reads TGTGCCAGCAAAGACTCTAGCAATCAGCCCCAGCATTTT.

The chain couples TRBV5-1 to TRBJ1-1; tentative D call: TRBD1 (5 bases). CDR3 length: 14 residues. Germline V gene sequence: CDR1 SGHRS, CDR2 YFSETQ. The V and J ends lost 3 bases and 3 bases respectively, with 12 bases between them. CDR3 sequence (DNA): TGCGCCAGCAGCTGGGGGGGTTTCGACACTGAAGCTTTCTTT. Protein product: CASSWGGFDTEAFF.